The source of this T cell receptor beta chain is a study of blood T cell repertoires in COVID-19. At the level of the study: Specimens from acute and convalescent COVID-19 originated in the United States, Italy and Spain. Sample material is recorded as cDNA or gDNA derived from T cells, B-cell-depleted T cells, or PBMCs.

This clone came up once. Original data processing: Amplification from reference gene primers served as the basis for estimated nucleated cell counts. Sequencing used immunoSEQ multiplex PCR; TCRdb keeps in-frame clones, though not all of them. V and J calls and clone size are given by that table; D and trimming were obtained from the DNA. The table records 130,000 or so clones, 84% of them present only once. CDR1 and CDR2 from the germline V gene are SQVTM and ANQGSEA. Trimming removed 7 bases from V and 0 bases from J, with 10 bases in between. This CDR3 spans 13 amino acids. The chain recombines TRBV29-1 with TRBJ2-1; TRBD2 might be the D (5 bases). The sequenced sample was peripheral blood. This sequence was found in a man aged 60-69 years with acute or convalescent COVID-19. The DNA for the CDR3 is TGCAGCGGGCGGGTGAGCTCCTACAATGAGCAGTTCTTC. It encodes CSGRVSSYNEQFF.